This paragraph covers one TCR beta chain sequence. Antigen: not known. The V end lost 2 bases, the J end lost 0 bases, and 7 bases lay between the germline ends. This CDR3 has 14 residues. Germline V lookup: CDR1 MNHNS, CDR2 SASEGT. Replicate PCRs for sorted subsets used around 190 ng DNA; this equaled tens of thousands of T cell genomes. TCRdb's table, derived via immunoSEQ multiplex PCR, lists solely in-frame clones and lacks some. The sample consists of millions of clones, 85% to 95% of them appearing once. This entry is derived from a study of shared clonotypes between healthy human individuals. Study in general: Every donor yielded three CD4 naive, three CD4 memory, two CD8 naive and one CD8 memory plate. Study-level results: Tissue TCR repertoires likely differ from these blood-only repertoires.

Naive-designated CD8 cells lacked CD45RO, were positively enriched for CCR7, and omitted terminally differentiated effector memory CD45RA+ cells. The specimen was naive CD8+ T cells from PBMCs. V and J are TRBV6-1 and TRBJ1-1; D gene uncertain. The TCR comes from a man aged 18 to 29 in good health. Some clones in this sample may be carry-over from other donors' samples. The CDR3 DNA sequence: TGTGCCAGCAGTGAACTCGTCCTGAACACTGAAGCTTTCTTT. Translation: CASSELVLNTEAFF.